This TCR beta chain is from a study of technical replicates of blood from a handful of donors. The data were produced by immunoSEQ multiplex PCR, yet TCRdb's version contains in-frame clones alone and is incomplete. The sample has under 75,000 clones; approximately 93% are singletons. Looked up from germline, CDR1 is LNHDA and CDR2 is SQIVND (reference sequence). The CDR3 totals 14 residues. With 3 bases removed from V and 7 bases from J, the gap between germline ends came to 12 bases. The sequence came from a human donor in good health. Material: T cells isolated from PBMCs. The V call is TRBV19, the J call TRBJ1-4; D ambiguous. The DNA of the CDR3 is TGTGCCAGTAGTATTCGACTTGGGAGTGAAAAACTGTTTTTT. This translates into CASSIRLGSEKLFF.